This record covers a single T cell receptor (beta chain). The protocol was immunoSEQ multiplex PCR, while the TCRdb copy is restricted to in-frame clones and leaves out a portion. The sample has just under 60,000 clones; 80% to 85% are singletons. The data were taken from a study of blood T cell repertoires in COVID-19. About the study: Nucleic acid was either cDNA or gDNA, and it came from T cells, B-cell-depleted T cells, or PBMCs.

V lost 5 bases, J lost 1 base, and 20 bases lay in between. This CDR3 is built from 17 residues. Germline CDR1 is SGHAT and CDR2 is FQNNGV. What was sequenced was peripheral blood. The sequence derives from a man older than 75 with COVID-19, enrolled during active disease. The rearrangement links TRBV11-2 to TRBJ1-1; D possibly corresponds to TRBD1 (5 bases). This CDR3 reads CASSHLGKGRGNTEAFF. CDR3 coding DNA: TGTGCCAGCAGCCATTTAGGTAAGGGGCGAGGGAACACTGAAGCTTTCTTT.